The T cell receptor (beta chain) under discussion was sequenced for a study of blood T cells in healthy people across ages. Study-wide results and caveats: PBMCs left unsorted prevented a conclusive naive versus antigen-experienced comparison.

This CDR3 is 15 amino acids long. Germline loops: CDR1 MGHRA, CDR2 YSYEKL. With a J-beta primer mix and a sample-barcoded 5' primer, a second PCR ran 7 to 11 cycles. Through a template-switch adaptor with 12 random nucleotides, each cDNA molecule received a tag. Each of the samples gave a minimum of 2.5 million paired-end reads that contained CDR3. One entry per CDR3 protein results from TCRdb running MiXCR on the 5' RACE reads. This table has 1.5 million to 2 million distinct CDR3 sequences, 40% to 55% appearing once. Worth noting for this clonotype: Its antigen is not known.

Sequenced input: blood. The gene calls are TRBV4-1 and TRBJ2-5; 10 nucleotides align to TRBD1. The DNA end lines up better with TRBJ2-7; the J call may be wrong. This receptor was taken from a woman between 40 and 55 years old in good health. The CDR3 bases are TGCGCCAGCAGCCAAGAGACAGGGGGCCAATACGAGCAGTACTTC. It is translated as CASSQETGGQYEQYF.